This passage covers 26 T cell receptor beta chains from one sample sequenced in a study of Graves' ophthalmopathy and Graves' hyperthyroidism. The TCR beta CDR3 regions underwent amplification from RNA transcripts. RT-PCR in the first round used HTBI primers; a second-round multiplex PCR followed. TCRdb reprocessed the multiplex PCR reads via MiXCR and lists one record per CDR3 protein. Among 500,000 to 800,000 distinct CDR3 sequences listed, over 40% were seen once. What was sequenced was peripheral blood. The receptors derive from an adult man with Graves' ophthalmopathy.

This clonotype was observed many times. This rearrangement joins TRBV25-1 to TRBJ1-1; D is unclear. The germline V and J ends were trimmed by 2 bases and 4 bases, with 8 bases remaining between them. Germline CDR1 MGHDK, CDR2 SYGVNS. The CDR3 spans 13 residues. The CDR3 protein is CASSEGVATEAFF. The CDR3 DNA sequence: TGTGCCAGCAGTGAAGGAGTGGCCACTGAAGCTTTCTTT.

With respect to this clonotype: One end of the junction does not line up with germline, which may come from a read error. The chain uses TRBV14 and TRBJ2-7; no clear D. This CDR3 comprises 15 residues. Germline CDR1 and CDR2: SGHDN and FVKESK. The CDR3 region has the DNA TGTGCCAGCGGCCAAGGGTTGATACCGGCCTACGAGCAGTACTTC. This encodes CASGQGLIPAYEQYF.

V and J are TRBV10-3 and TRBJ1-5; the D gene is possibly TRBD1 (5 bases). Germline V gene lookup returns CDR1 ENHRY and CDR2 SYGVKD. The CDR3 has 16 amino acids. Between the trimmed V and J ends, which lost 10 bases and 5 bases, there was a span of 24 bases. The CDR3 DNA reads as TGTGCCACCCACAGGAGCGCCTATGGCTACGATCAGCCCCAGCATTTT. Translation gives CATHRSAYGYDQPQHF.

This clonotype has just one count. The V and J genes are TRBV10-3 and TRBJ2-7; D could derive from TRBD1 or TRBD2 (5 bases each). This CDR3 region has 14 residues. The ends were cut back, 10 bases at V and 2 bases at J, with 18 bases in the middle. CDR1 and CDR2 from the germline V gene are ENHRY and SYGVKD. The DNA of the CDR3 is TGTGCCACCTCGGTGGGGGACGCCGCCTACGAGCAGTACTTC. Translated: CATSVGDAAYEQYF.

This clonotype was observed at least ten times. This sequence joins TRBV10-3 and TRBJ1-2, with D hard to call. Trimming shortened V by 0 bases and J by 7 bases, and 15 bases separated the two germline ends. The CDR3 is made up of 15 amino acids. The germline gives CDR1 ENHRY, CDR2 SYGVKD. CDR3 protein: CAISESGTVYGGYTF. DNA of the CDR3: TGTGCCATCAGTGAGTCGGGAACGGTATATGGTGGCTACACCTTC.

The gene calls are TRBV20-1 and TRBJ1-4; 7 bases match TRBD1. CDR1 is DFQATT, CDR2 SNEGSKA, per germline (reference sequence). The length of the CDR3 is 14 residues. The trim removed 4 bases at V and 7 bases at J, leaving 9 bases unmatched. CDR3 in DNA: TGCAGTGCTACCCCCGGGACAGAGTTTGAAAAACTGTTTTTT. Translating gives CSATPGTEFEKLFF.

This chain uses TRBV20-1 with TRBJ1-6, with D possibly matching TRBD1 (5 bases). Looked up from germline, CDR1 is DFQATT and CDR2 is SNEGSKA (reference sequence). The CDR3 runs 14 residues. V lost 2 bases and J lost 6, with 11 bases in between. CDR3 nucleotide sequence: TGCAGTGCTAGACTCGGGGGTAGTAATTCACCCCTCCACTTT. Amino acids: CSARLGGSNSPLHF.

Ten or more counts support this clonotype. The chain recombines TRBV11-2 with TRBJ1-3; no firm D call. V lost 0 bases, J lost 4 bases, and 10 bases lay in between. This CDR3 has 15 residues. CDR1 is SGHAT, CDR2 FQNNGV, per germline. The CDR3 DNA reads TGTGCCAGCAGCTTAGAGTTGTCGTCGGGAAACACCATATATTTT. This gives the protein CASSLELSSGNTIYF.

Many counts were recorded for this clonotype. This rearrangement joins TRBV7-6 to TRBJ1-1; possibly TRBD1 for D (6 bases). CDR1 SGHVS and CDR2 FNYEAQ come from the germline V gene. Trimming removed 5 bases from V and 1 base from J, with 14 bases in between. The CDR3 length is 15 residues. The CDR3 sequence is CASSPNRAANTEAFF. The CDR3 nucleotides read TGTGCCAGCAGCCCTAACAGGGCTGCGAACACTGAAGCTTTCTTT.

J is TRBJ2-5 and V is TRBV29-1; D call uncertain. Trimming took off 8 bases at V and 5 bases at J, with 18 bases between the two ends. The CDR3 totals 13 residues. Germline-derived CDR1 and CDR2 are SQVTM and ANQGSEA. The CDR3 here is CSSRASPRETQYF. The CDR3 nucleotides read TGCAGCAGCCGGGCCTCACCGAGGGAGACCCAGTACTTC.

This clonotype was recorded many times. The chain recombines TRBV27 with TRBJ1-5, with TRBD1 matching over 7 bases. CDR3 size: 14 residues. The germline gives CDR1 MNHEY, CDR2 SMNVEV (reference sequence). V shed 3 bases, J shed 6 bases, and the junction held 5 bases outside the gene matches. CDR3 DNA: TGTGCCAGCAGTTTCACTCGACAGGGTCAGCCCCAGCATTTT. Residues: CASSFTRQGQPQHF.

The CDR3 bases are TGTGCCAGCAGCCAAGTATCCAGCGGATCCTACGAGCAGTACTTC. Amino acids: CASSQVSSGSYEQYF. The rearrangement joins TRBV4-2 to TRBJ2-7; tentatively, D is TRBD2 (5 bases). Germline assignment: CDR1 LGHNA and CDR2 YNFKEQ. The V gene lost 1 base and the J gene lost 1 base, with 11 bases spanning the gap. The CDR3 totals 15 residues.

The chain couples TRBV2 to TRBJ2-7; TRBD1 might be the D (6 bases). The ends were cut back, 5 bases at V and 2 bases at J, with 13 bases in the middle. The CDR3 loop spans 14 amino acids. CDR1 is SNHLY, CDR2 FYNNEI, per germline. This CDR3 is CASSLSGETYEQYF. In DNA, the CDR3 is TGTGCCAGCAGTTTATCAGGGGAGACCTACGAGCAGTACTTC.

This clonotype was detected a few times. J is TRBJ2-3 and V is TRBV7-2; the match to TRBD2 covers 7 bases. Trimming removed 4 bases from V and 10 bases from J; junction bases left unmatched: 8. This CDR3 spans 13 amino acids. CDR1 SGHTA and CDR2 FQGNSA come from the germline V gene. CDR3: CASSSETSLAQYF. CDR3 in DNA: TGTGCCAGCAGCTCCGAGACTAGCCTGGCGCAGTATTTT.

This chain joins TRBV2 and TRBJ1-3; D gene uncertain. The V gene lost 3 bases and the J gene lost 0 bases, with 6 bases spanning the gap. From germline, CDR1 is SNHLY and CDR2 FYNNEI. This CDR3 has 14 residues. The CDR3 bases are TGTGCCAGCAGTGATCGGCGCTCTGGAAACACCATATATTTT. Amino acids: CASSDRRSGNTIYF.

The V gene is TRBV7-8, the J gene TRBJ2-2; tentative D call: TRBD2 (6 bases). The ends were cut back, 5 bases at V and 7 bases at J, with 17 bases in the middle. Germline V gene data show CDR1 as SGHVS and CDR2 as FQNEAQ. The CDR3 spans 15 residues. The CDR3 here is CASSPPLTRFGELFF. Here the CDR3 DNA reads TGTGCCAGCAGCCCCCCCCTGACTAGATTCGGGGAGCTGTTTTTT.

The chain uses TRBV2 and TRBJ2-7, with D unresolved. There are 14 residues in the CDR3. Germline V CDR1 and CDR2: SNHLY, FYNNEI. Between the trimmed V and J ends, which lost 0 bases and 6 bases, there was a span of 12 bases. The CDR3 coding sequence is TGTGCCAGCAGTGAAGCGGGCGACGCGACCGAGCAGTACTTC. Its protein is CASSEAGDATEQYF.

A few counts support this clonotype. The chain employs TRBV10-3 and TRBJ2-2, with 8 bases that match TRBD1. V trimming: 10 bases; J trimming: 6 bases; junction bases outside the gene matches: 10. Germline values: CDR1 ENHRY, CDR2 SYGVKD. The CDR3 sequence is 14 residues long. The CDR3 region has the DNA TGTGCCAGCTCGGACAGGGCAGGAGCCGGGGAGCTGTTTTTT. Protein sequence: CASSDRAGAGELFF.

This clonotype was seen many times. V usage is TRBV29-1 and J usage is TRBJ2-5; TRBD1 is a possible D gene (6 bases). Germline lookup yields CDR1 SQVTM and CDR2 ANQGSEA. The length of the CDR3 is 13 residues. V gave up 7 bases and J gave up 4 bases, with 16 bases separating them. CDR3 DNA: TGCAGCGCTCAAACAGGGCTGGGAGAGACCCAGTACTTC. Translation: CSAQTGLGETQYF.

This clonotype was picked up one time. The gene calls are TRBV2 and TRBJ1-2, with 7 nucleotides matching TRBD1. Looked up from germline, CDR1 is SNHLY and CDR2 is FYNNEI. The CDR3 runs to 19 residues. V lost 8 bases, J lost 8 bases, and 29 bases stayed unmatched. Here the CDR3 reads CASSWDSLAARLPRSGYTF. The CDR3 DNA reads TGTGCCAGCTCCTGGGACAGCCTTGCCGCTAGGCTCCCGCGATCGGGCTACACCTTC.

This rearrangement joins TRBV6-5 to TRBJ2-5; TRBD2 matches at 7 bases. This CDR3 region has 17 residues. V trimming: 4 bases; J trimming: 2 bases; junction bases outside the gene matches: 13. The germline V gene has CDR1 MNHEY and CDR2 SVGAGI. CDR3 protein: CASSSSVSGRQQETQYF. The CDR3 DNA reads as TGTGCCAGCAGTTCCTCGGTTAGCGGGCGGCAACAAGAGACCCAGTACTTC.

V is TRBV29-1 and J is TRBJ2-6; a weak D match, TRBD1 (5 bases). CDR1 SQVTM and CDR2 ANQGSEA come from the germline V gene. With 6 bases removed from V and 2 bases from J, the gap between germline ends came to 11 bases. The CDR3 runs 14 residues. The CDR3 nucleotides are TGCAGCGTACAGGAGAAAGCTGGGGCCAACGTCCTGACTTTC. Protein sequence: CSVQEKAGANVLTF.

This clonotype was recorded a few times. The CDR3 nucleotides read TGTGCCAGCAGCTTACAGGGGGCTCAGTCTGGAAACACCATATATTTT. Its translation is CASSLQGAQSGNTIYF. This chain joins TRBV9 and TRBJ1-3, with TRBD1 matching 9 bases. The length of the CDR3 is 16 residues. Germline CDR1 SGDLS, CDR2 YYNGEE. V shed 4 bases and J 1 base; nucleotides not matched to a gene: 6.

Regarding this clonotype: A much larger clone differs by one base, so this may be a read error. V and J are TRBV20-1 and TRBJ1-1; D is unresolved. The germline CDR1 and CDR2 sequences are DFQATT and SNEGSKA (reference sequence). Trimming took off 3 bases at V and 0 bases at J, with 14 bases between the two ends. There are 15 residues in the CDR3. CDR3 sequence reads: CSAREGFPLNTEAFF. CDR3 DNA sequence: TGCAGTGCTAGGGAAGGATTTCCCTTGAACACTGAAGCTTTCTTT.

This clonotype was recorded at least ten times. The chain joins TRBV7-3 to TRBJ2-7, with no clear D. The CDR3 spans 11 residues. The V end lost 2 bases, the J end lost 6 bases, and 5 bases lay between the germline ends. Germline V gene sequence: CDR1 SGHTA, CDR2 FQGTGA. The CDR3 DNA sequence: TGTGCCAGCAGCTTACGGGCCGAGCAGTACTTC. As protein: CASSLRAEQYF. Drawing the rest from reference TRBV7-3 and TRBJ2-7, the complete variable domain is GAGVSQTPSNKVTEKGKYVELRCDPISGHTALYWYRQSLGQGPEFLIYFQGTGAADDSGLPNDRFFAVRPEGSVSTLKIQRTERGDSAVYLCASSLRAEQYFGPGTRLTVT.

This rearrangement joins TRBV7-2 to TRBJ2-2; TRBD2 aligns across 7 bases. The junction had 7 bases not matched to a gene; V was cut back by 5 bases and J by 4 bases. This CDR3 has 15 amino acids. The V gene's germline CDR1 is SGHTA and CDR2 FQGNSA. The CDR3 here is CASSRTRVFTGELFF. The CDR3 DNA follows: TGTGCCAGCAGCCGGACTAGAGTGTTCACCGGGGAGCTGTTTTTT.